The entry below describes one T cell receptor (beta chain). The antigen remains undetermined. This sample was included in a study of OX40 agonist ivuxolimab in advanced cancers. The wider study: Ivuxolimab, an antibody acting as an agonist of OX40 (CD134), was used to treat patients. Ivuxolimab was administered intravenously to patients at 0.01 to 10 mg/kg every 2 weeks. Prior therapy, whether anti-PD-1, anti-PD-L1 or anti-CTLA-4, was allowed, and 40% had some.

The method was immunoSEQ multiplex PCR; TCRdb's version includes in-frame clones alone and lacks a portion of them. Of 15,000 to 20,000 clones detected, more than 65% appear once; the ten largest clones hold around 15%. This CDR3 contains 13 residues. The trim removed 3 bases at V and 12 bases at J, leaving 9 bases unmatched. In germline, CDR1 is SGDLS, CDR2 YYNGEE. Broader study findings: At 0.1 to 3.0 mg/kg and by week 6, clonal expansion occurred in CD4+ and CD8+ blood T cells.

The sequence derives from an adult with an advanced solid tumor such as melanoma, head and neck, liver or kidney cancer. This material consisted of CD4+ or CD8+ T cells sorted from blood, taken in a trial of the OX40 agonist ivuxolimab. The rearrangement uses TRBV9 and TRBJ2-1, with 7 bases aligning to TRBD1. The CDR3 region is CASSAPGGPRQFF. CDR3 coding DNA: TGTGCCAGCAGCGCCCCAGGGGGACCTAGGCAGTTCTTC. The whole variable domain, filled in from reference TRBV9 and TRBJ2-1, reads DSGVTQTPKHLITATGQRVTLRCSPRSGDLSVYWYQQSLDQGLQFLIQYYNGEERAKGNILERFSAQQFPDLHSELNLSSLELGDSALYFCASSAPGGPRQFFGPGTRLTVL.